The TCR beta chain under discussion was sequenced for a study of control samples from healthy donors and cancer patients. Method: immunoSEQ multiplex PCR; TCRdb's copy keeps in-frame clones and lacks some. The profile shows some 120,000 clones, 80% to 90% of them singletons. Germline V CDR1 and CDR2: SGHRS, YFSETQ. Trimming shortened V by 5 bases and J by 3 bases, and 15 bases separated the two germline ends. The CDR3 is 15 residues long. V gene TRBV5-1 combines with J gene TRBJ1-3; a weak D match, TRBD1 (6 bases). The sequencing input was PBMCs. The origin of this receptor is a woman between 50 and 59 years old with colorectal cancer. The CDR3: CASSFAGVGGNTIYF. The CDR3 DNA sequence: TGCGCCAGCAGTTTTGCAGGGGTTGGTGGAAACACCATATATTTT. The whole variable domain, remainder taken from reference TRBV5-1 and TRBJ1-3, is KAGVTQTPRYLIKTRGQQVTLSCSPISGHRSVSWYQQTPGQGLQFLFEYFSETQRNKGNFPGRFSGRQFSNSRSEMNVSTLELGDSALYLCASSFAGVGGNTIYFGEGSWLTVV.